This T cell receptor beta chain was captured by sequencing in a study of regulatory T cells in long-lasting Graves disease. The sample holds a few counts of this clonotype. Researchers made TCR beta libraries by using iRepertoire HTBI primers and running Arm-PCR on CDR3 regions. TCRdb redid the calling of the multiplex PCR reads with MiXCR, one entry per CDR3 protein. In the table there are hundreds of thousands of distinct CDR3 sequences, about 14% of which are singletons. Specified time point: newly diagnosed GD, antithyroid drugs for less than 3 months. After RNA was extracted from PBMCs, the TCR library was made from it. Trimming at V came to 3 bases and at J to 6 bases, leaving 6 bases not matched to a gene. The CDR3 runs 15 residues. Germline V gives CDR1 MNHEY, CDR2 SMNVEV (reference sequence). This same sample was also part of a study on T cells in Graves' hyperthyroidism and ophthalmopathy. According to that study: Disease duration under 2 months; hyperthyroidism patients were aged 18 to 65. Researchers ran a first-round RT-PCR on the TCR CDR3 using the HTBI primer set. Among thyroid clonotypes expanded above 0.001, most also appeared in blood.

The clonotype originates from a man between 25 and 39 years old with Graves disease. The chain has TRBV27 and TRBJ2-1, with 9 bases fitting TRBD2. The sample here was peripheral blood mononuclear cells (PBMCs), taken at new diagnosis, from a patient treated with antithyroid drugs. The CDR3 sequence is CASSFTVSGSNEQFF. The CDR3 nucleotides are TGTGCCAGCAGTTTTACGGTTAGCGGGAGCAATGAGCAGTTCTTC.